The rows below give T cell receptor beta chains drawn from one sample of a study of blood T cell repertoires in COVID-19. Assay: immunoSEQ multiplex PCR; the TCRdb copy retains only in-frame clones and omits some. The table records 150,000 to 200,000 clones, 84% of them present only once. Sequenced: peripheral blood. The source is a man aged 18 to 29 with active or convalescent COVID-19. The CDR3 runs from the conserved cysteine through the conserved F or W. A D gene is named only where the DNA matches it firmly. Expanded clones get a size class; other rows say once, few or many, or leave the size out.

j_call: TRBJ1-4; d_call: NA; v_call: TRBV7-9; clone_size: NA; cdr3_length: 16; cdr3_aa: CASSPWMTMGGEKLFF; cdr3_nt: TGTGCCAGCAGCCCCTGGATGACTATGGGGGGGGAAAAACTGTTTTTT
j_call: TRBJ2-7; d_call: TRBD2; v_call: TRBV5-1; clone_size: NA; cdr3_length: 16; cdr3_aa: CASSLPSGGGSYEQYF; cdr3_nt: TGCGCCAGCAGCTTGCCCAGCGGGGGGGGGTCCTACGAGCAGTACTTC
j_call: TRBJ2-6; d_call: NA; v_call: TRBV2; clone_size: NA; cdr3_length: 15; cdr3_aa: CASGTGDSGANVLTF; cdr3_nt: TGTGCCAGCGGGACGGGGGACTCTGGGGCCAACGTCCTGACTTTC
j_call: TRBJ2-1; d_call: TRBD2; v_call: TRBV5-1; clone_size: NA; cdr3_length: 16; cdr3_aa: CASSLTSGALWDEQFF; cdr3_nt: TGCGCCAGCAGCCTCACTAGCGGGGCCCTCTGGGATGAGCAGTTCTTC
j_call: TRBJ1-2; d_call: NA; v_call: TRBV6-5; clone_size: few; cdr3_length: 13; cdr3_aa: CASKDTWADGYTF; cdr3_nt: TGTGCCAGCAAGGACACCTGGGCAGATGGCTACACCTTC
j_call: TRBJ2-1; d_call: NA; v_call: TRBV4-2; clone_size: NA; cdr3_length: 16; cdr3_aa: CASSQGLSGTYNEQFF; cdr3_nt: TGTGCCAGCAGCCAAGGGCTCTCAGGTACCTACAATGAGCAGTTCTTC
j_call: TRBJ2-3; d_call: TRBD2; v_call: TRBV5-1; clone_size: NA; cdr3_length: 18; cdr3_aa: CASSSRTSGGVSTDTQYF; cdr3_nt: TGCGCCAGCAGCTCCCGGACTAGCGGGGGGGTTAGCACAGATACGCAGTATTTT
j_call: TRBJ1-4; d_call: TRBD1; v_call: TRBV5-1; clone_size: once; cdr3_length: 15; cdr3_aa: CATQTGEATNEKLFF; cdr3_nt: TGCGCCACCCAAACAGGGGAAGCAACTAATGAAAAACTGTTTTTT
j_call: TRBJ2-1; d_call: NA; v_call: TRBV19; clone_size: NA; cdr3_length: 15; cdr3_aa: CASSISRGTYNEQFF; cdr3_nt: TGTGCCAGTAGTATATCCAGGGGAACCTACAATGAGCAGTTCTTC
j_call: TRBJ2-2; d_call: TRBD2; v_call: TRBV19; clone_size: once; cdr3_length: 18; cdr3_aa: CASRPGLAGMTGTGELFF; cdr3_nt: TGTGCCAGTAGGCCCGGGCTAGCGGGAATGACGGGGACCGGGGAGCTGTTTTTT
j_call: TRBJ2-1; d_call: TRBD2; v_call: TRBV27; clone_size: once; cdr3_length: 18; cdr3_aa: CASSSSGLAGGSHNEQFF; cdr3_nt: TGTGCCAGCAGTTCCTCGGGACTAGCGGGAGGGAGCCACAATGAGCAGTTCTTC
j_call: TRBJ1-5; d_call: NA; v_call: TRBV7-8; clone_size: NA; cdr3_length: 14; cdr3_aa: CASSLDGGTQPQHF; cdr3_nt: TGTGCCAGCAGCTTAGACGGGGGGACACAGCCCCAGCATTTT
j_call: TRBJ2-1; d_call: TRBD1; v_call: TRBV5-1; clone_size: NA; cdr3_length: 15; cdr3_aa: CASSIGTVSYNEQFF; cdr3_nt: TGCGCCAGCAGCATAGGGACAGTCTCCTACAATGAGCAGTTCTTC
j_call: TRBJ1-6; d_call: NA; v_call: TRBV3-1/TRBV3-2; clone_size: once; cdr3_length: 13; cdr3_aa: CASRQGPNSPLHF; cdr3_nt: TGTGCCAGCAGACAGGGCCCCAATTCACCCCTCCACTTT
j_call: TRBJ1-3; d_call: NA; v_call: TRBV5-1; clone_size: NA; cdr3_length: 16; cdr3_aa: CASSLASTGSGNTIYF; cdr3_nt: TGCGCCAGCAGCTTGGCTTCCACAGGGTCTGGAAACACCATATATTTT
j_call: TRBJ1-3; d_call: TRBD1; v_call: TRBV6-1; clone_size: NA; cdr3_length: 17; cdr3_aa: CASSAGTGGTGEHTIYF; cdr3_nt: TGTGCCAGCAGTGCGGGGACAGGGGGTACGGGGGAACACACCATATATTTT
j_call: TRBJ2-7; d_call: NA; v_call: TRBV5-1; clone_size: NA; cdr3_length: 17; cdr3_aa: CASSLETPFGAFYEQYF; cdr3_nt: TGCGCCAGCAGCTTAGAGACACCTTTTGGTGCCTTCTACGAGCAGTACTTC
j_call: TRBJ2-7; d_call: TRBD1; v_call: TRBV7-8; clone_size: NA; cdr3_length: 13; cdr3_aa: CASSWTGSGEQYF; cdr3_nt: TGTGCCAGCAGCTGGACAGGGTCAGGCGAGCAGTACTTC
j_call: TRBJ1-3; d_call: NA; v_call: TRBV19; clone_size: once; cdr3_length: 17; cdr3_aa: CASIGRIPYSGGNTIYF; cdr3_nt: TGTGCCAGTATAGGCAGGATACCCTACTCTGGAGGAAACACCATATATTTT
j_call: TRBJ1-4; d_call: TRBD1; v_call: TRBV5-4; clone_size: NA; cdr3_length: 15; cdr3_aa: CASSLGTGFDEKLFF; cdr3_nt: TGTGCCAGCAGCCTGGGGACAGGGTTCGACGAAAAACTGTTTTTT
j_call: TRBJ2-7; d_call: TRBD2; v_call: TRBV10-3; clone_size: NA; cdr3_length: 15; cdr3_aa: CAISETSESSYEQYF; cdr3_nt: TGTGCCATCAGTGAGACTAGCGAATCCTCCTACGAGCAGTACTTC
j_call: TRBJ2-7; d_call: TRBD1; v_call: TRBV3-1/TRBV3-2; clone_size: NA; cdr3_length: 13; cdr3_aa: CASSRQGSYEQYF; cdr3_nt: TGTGCCAGCAGCCGACAGGGCTCCTACGAGCAGTACTTC
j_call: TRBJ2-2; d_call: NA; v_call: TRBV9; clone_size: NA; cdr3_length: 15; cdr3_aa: CASSVGRVETGELFF; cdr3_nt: TGTGCCAGCAGCGTAGGCAGGGTTGAAACCGGGGAGCTGTTTTTT
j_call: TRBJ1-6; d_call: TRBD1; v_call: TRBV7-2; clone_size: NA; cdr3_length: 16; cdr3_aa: CASSYRTGFNNSPLHF; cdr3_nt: TGTGCCAGCAGCTACAGGACAGGGTTTAATAATTCACCCCTCCACTTT
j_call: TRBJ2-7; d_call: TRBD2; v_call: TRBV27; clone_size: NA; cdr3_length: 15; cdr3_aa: CASSTRTSGRYEQYF; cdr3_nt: TGTGCCAGCAGTACTCGGACTAGCGGGAGATACGAGCAGTACTTC
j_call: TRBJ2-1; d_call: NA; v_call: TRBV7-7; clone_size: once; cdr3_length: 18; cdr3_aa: CASSSRDCNLQPPSEQFF; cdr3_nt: TGTGCCAGCAGCTCCCGGGACTGTAATCTACAGCCCCCATCTGAGCAGTTCTTC
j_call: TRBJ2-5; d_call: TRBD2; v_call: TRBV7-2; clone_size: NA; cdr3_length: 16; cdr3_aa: CASSLVSGAIQETQYF; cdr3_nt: TGTGCCAGCAGCTTAGTTAGCGGGGCTATTCAAGAGACCCAGTACTTC
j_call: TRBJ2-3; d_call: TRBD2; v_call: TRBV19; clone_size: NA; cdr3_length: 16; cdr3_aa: CATRRGLAGVADTQYF; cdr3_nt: TGTGCCACAAGAAGGGGACTAGCGGGAGTGGCAGATACGCAGTATTTT
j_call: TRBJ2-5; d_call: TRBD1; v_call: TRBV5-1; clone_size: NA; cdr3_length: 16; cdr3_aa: CASSLQPGQGQETQYF; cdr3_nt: TGCGCCAGCAGCTTGCAACCGGGACAGGGTCAAGAGACCCAGTACTTC
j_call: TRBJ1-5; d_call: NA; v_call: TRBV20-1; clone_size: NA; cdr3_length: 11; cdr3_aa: CSASGDQPQHF; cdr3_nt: TGCAGTGCTAGCGGGGATCAGCCCCAGCATTTT
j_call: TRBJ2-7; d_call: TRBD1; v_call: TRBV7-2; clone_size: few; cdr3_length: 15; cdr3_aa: CASSSTPGQGNEQYF; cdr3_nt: TGTGCCAGCAGCTCGACACCCGGACAGGGTAACGAGCAGTACTTC
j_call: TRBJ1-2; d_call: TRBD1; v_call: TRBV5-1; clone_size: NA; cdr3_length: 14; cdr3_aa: CASSLDGTGYGYTF; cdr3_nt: TGCGCCAGCAGCTTGGACGGGACAGGGTATGGCTACACCTTC
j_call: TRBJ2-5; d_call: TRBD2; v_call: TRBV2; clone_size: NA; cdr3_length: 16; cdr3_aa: CASSDPSGGSKETQYF; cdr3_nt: TGTGCCAGCAGTGATCCCAGCGGGGGGTCTAAAGAGACCCAGTACTTC
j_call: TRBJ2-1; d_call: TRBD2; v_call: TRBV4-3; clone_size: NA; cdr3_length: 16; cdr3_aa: CASSRLLAGGNNEQFF; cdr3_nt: TGCGCCAGCAGCCGGCTACTAGCGGGAGGGAACAATGAGCAGTTCTTC
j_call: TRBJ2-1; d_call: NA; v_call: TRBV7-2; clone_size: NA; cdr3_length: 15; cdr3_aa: CASSPRGTTSNEQFF; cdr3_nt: TGTGCCAGCAGCCCGAGGGGGACAACTTCCAATGAGCAGTTCTTC
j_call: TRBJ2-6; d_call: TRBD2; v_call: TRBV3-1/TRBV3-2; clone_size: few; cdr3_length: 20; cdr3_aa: CASSLKPGLAGVPGANVLTF; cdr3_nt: TGTGCCAGCAGCCTCAAACCGGGACTAGCGGGAGTGCCCGGGGCCAACGTCCTGACTTTC
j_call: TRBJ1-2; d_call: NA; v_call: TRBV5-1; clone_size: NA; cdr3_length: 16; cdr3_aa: CASSQSTSQGLGGYTF; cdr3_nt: TGCGCCAGCAGCCAATCTACCTCACAGGGTCTTGGTGGCTACACCTTC
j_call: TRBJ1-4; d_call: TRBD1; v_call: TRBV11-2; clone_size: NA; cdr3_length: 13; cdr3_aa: CASSRDSKEKLFF; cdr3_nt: TGTGCCAGCAGTCGGGACAGTAAAGAAAAACTGTTTTTT
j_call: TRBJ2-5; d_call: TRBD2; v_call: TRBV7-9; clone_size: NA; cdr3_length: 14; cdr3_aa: CASSFAGGRETQYF; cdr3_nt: TGTGCCAGCAGCTTTGCGGGGGGCAGAGAGACCCAGTACTTC
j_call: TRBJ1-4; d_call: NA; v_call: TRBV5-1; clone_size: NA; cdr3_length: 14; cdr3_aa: CASSSGQSNEKLFF; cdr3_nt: TGCGCCAGCAGCTCAGGACAGAGTAATGAAAAACTGTTTTTT
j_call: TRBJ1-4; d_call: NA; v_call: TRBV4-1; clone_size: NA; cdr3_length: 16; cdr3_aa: CASSHLPGPQGEKLFF; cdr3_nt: TGCGCCAGCAGCCATCTTCCGGGACCTCAGGGGGAAAAACTGTTTTTT
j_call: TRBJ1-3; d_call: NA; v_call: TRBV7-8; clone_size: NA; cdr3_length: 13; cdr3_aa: CASRPSSGNTIYF; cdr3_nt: TGTGCCAGCAGACCGAGCTCTGGAAACACCATATATTTT
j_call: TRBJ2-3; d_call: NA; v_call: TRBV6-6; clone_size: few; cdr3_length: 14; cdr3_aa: CASSYLFITDTQYF; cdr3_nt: TGTGCCAGCAGTTACCTATTCATAACAGATACGCAGTATTTT
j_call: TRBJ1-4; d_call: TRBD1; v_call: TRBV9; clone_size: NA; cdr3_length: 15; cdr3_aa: CASSPRTGPNEKLFF; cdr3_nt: TGTGCCAGCAGCCCGCGGACAGGGCCTAATGAAAAACTGTTTTTT
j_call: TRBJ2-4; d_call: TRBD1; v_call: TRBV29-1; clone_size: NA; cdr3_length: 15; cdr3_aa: CSVEDPAGTGYIQYF; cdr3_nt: TGCAGCGTTGAAGATCCTGCCGGGACAGGGTACATTCAGTACTTC
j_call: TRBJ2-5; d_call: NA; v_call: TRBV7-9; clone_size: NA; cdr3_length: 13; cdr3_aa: CASSLGDSETQYF; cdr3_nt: TGTGCCAGCAGCTTAGGAGACTCGGAGACCCAGTACTTC
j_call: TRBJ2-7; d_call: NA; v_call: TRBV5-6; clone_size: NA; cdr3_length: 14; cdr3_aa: CASSLGLLAYEQYF; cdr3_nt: TGTGCCAGCAGCTTGGGGTTGCTAGCCTACGAGCAGTACTTC
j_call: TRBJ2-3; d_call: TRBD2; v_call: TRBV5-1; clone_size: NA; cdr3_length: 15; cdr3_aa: CASSSGGGGTDTQYF; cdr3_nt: TGCGCCAGCAGCTCCGGTGGGGGGGGCACAGATACGCAGTATTTT
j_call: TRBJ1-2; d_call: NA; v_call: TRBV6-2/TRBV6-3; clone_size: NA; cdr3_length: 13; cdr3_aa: CASSYGQHYGYTF; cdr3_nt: TGTGCCAGCAGTTACGGCCAACACTATGGCTACACCTTC
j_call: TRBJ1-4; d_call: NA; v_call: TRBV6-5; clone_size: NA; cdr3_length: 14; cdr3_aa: CASSYRGFEEKLFF; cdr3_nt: TGTGCCAGCAGTTACAGGGGCTTTGAGGAAAAACTGTTTTTT
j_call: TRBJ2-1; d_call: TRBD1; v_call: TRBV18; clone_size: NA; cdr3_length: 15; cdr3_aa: CASSPRTGTYNEQFF; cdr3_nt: TGTGCCAGCTCACCACGGACAGGGACCTACAATGAGCAGTTCTTC
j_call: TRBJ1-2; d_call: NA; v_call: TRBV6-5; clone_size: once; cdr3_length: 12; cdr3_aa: CATAAGQDGYTF; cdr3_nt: TGTGCCACCGCTGCTGGGCAGGATGGCTACACCTTC
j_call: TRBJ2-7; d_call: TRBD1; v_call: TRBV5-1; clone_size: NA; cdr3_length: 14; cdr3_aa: CASSDGQGNYEQYF; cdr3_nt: TGCGCCAGCTCCGATGGACAGGGAAACTACGAGCAGTACTTC
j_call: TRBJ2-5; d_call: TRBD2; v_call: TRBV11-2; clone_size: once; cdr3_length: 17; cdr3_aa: CASSLQGLAGIGETQYF; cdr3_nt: TGTGCCAGCAGCCTCCAGGGACTAGCGGGAATTGGAGAGACCCAGTACTTC
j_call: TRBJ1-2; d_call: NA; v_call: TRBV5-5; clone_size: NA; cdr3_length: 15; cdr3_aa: CASSLVRGDNYGYTF; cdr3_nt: TGTGCCAGCAGCTTGGTCCGGGGTGACAACTATGGCTACACCTTC
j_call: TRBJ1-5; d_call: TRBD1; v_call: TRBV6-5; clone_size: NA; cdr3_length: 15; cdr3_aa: CASSPRGTGNQPQHF; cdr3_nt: TGTGCCAGCAGTCCCCGGGGGACAGGGAATCAGCCCCAGCATTTT
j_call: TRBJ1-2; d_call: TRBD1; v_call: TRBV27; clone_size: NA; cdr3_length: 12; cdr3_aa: CASRTGGYGYTF; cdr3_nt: TGTGCCAGCAGGACAGGGGGGTATGGCTACACCTTC